This TCR beta chain was found in a study of cytomegalovirus exposure and HLA in healthy donors. A multiplex PCR was run with 60 Vbeta primers and 13 Jbeta primers. Sequencing was performed with immunoSEQ multiplex PCR; in TCRdb, only in-frame clones are kept and a portion is missing. The table has 120,000 to 150,000 clones, around 65% seen once; the top ten hold 6% to 8%. This CDR3 spans 13 amino acids. Trimming removed 3 bases at V and 8 bases at J, with 8 bases between. Germline CDR1 is MNHEY and CDR2 is SMNVEV (reference sequence). What was sequenced was PBMCs. The clonotype comes from a woman between 55 and 75 years old in good health and CMV-seronegative. This chain joins TRBV27 and TRBJ1-6, with D unresolved. The CDR3 region is CASSFRGDSPLHF. CDR3 in DNA: TGTGCCAGCAGTTTTCGAGGAGATTCACCCCTCCACTTT.